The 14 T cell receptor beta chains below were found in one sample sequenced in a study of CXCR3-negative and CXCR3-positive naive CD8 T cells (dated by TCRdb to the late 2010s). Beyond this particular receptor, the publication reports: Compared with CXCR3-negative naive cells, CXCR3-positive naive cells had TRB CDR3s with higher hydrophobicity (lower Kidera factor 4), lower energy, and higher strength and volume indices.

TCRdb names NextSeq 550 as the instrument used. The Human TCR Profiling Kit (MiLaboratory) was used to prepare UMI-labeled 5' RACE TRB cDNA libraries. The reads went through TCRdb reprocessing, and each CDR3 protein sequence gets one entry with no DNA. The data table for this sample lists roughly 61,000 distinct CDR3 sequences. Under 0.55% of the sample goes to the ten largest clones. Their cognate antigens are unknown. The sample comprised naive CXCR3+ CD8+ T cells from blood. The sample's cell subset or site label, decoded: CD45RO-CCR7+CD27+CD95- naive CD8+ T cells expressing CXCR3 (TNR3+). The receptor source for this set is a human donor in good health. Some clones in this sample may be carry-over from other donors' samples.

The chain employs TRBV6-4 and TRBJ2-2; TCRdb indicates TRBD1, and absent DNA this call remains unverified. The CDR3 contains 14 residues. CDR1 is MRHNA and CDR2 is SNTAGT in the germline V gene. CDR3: CASSSQGQTGELFF.

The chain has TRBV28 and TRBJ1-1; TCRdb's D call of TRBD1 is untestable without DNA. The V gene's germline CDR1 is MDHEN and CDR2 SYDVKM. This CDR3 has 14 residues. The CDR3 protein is CASSLGDRRAEAFF.

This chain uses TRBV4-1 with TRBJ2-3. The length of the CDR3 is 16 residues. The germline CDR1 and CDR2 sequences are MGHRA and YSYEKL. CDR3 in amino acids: CASSGRHSTSTDTQYF.

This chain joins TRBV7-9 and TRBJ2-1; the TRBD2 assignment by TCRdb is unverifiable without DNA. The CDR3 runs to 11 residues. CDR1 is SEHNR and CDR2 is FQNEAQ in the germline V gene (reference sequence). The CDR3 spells CASSRPLPKFF.

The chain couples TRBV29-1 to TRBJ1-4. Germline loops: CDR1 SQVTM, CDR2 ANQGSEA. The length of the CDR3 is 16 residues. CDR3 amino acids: CSVEDGRGGAGEKLFF.

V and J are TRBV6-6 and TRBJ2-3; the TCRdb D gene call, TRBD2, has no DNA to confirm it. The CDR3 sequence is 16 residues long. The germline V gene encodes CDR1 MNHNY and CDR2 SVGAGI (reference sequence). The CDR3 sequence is CASSYRTSGATDTQHF.

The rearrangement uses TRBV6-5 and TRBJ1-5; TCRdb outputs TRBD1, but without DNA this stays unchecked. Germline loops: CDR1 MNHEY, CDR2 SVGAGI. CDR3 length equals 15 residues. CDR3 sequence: CASSYRRGDNQPQHF.

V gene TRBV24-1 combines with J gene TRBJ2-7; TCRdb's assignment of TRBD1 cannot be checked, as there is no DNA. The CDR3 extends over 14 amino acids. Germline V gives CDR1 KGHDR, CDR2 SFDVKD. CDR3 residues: CATSDSGRPGEQYF.

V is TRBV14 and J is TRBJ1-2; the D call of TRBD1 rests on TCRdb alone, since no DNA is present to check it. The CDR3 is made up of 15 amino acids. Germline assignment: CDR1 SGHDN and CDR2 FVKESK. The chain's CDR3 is CASRPTGGSWYGYTF.

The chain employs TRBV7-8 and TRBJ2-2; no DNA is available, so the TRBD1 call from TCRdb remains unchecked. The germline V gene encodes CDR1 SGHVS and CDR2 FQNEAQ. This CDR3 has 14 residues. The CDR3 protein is CASRGQENTGELFF.

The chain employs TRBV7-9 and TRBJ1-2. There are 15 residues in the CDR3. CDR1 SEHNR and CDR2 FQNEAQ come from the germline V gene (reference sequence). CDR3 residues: CASSLALRGEDGYTF.

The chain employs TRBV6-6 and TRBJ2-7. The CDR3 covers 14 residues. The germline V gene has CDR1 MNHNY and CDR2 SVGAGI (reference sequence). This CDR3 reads CASSYSTRVYEQYF.

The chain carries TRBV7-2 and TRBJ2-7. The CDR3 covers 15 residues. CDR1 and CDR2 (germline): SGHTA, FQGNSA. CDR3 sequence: CASSYLDGSSYEQYF.

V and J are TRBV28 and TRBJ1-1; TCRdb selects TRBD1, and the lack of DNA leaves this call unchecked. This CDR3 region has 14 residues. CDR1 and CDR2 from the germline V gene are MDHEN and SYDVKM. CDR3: CASSSGQGNTEAFF.